This TCR beta chain appears in the sequencing data of a study of blood T cell repertoires in COVID-19. Study-level information: The analysed material was cDNA or gDNA that came from T cells, B-cell-depleted T cells, or PBMCs.

Germline CDR1 MNHEY, CDR2 SMNVEV (reference sequence). The CDR3 spans 15 residues. Losses at the gene ends were 1 base for V and 2 bases for J; bases not matched to a gene: 3. Per the original data handling: Counts of nucleated cells, estimated from reference gene primer amplification, were obtained. Assay: immunoSEQ multiplex PCR; the TCRdb copy retains only in-frame clones and omits some. V, J and clone size reflect that table, while D and trimming were determined from the DNA. Of 40,000 to 45,000 clones in the sample, 89% are singletons; the top ten hold about a fifth. This receptor was identified in a man aged 50 or older with active COVID-19. The chain joins TRBV27 to TRBJ2-7; 9 bases are a match to TRBD2. What was sequenced was peripheral blood. The CDR3 coding sequence is TGTGCCAGCAGTTTATTGGCGGGAGGGGCCTACGAGCAGTACTTC. Translated: CASSLLAGGAYEQYF.